This TCR beta chain was sequenced during a study of blood T cell repertoires in COVID-19. Sequencing was performed with immunoSEQ multiplex PCR; in TCRdb, only in-frame clones are kept and a portion is missing. The top ten clones hold around 0.62% of a sample with roughly 150,000 clones, under 90% of them seen once. This TCR came from a man in his sixties with acute or convalescent COVID-19. Sequencing input: peripheral blood.

CDR3 region: CASSLARGPNSGANVLTF. CDR3 coding DNA: TGTGCCAGCAGCTTAGCGCGGGGGCCAAACTCTGGGGCCAACGTCCTGACTTTC. V usage is TRBV7-8 and J usage is TRBJ2-6, with D possibly matching TRBD2 (7 bases). Germline V CDR1 and CDR2: SGHVS, FQNEAQ. The CDR3 totals 18 residues. Deletions cut 0 bases from V and 0 bases from J, with 12 bases between.